The 2 T cell receptor beta chains given below trace back to one sample, sequenced in a study of blood T cell repertoires in COVID-19. Sequencing used immunoSEQ multiplex PCR; TCRdb keeps in-frame clones, though not all of them. The sample lists 250,000 to 350,000 clones, roughly 86% occurring once. What was sequenced was peripheral blood. The receptor set was obtained from a woman aged 50 to 65 who had recovered from COVID-19.

Of note for this clone: This same CDR3 is encoded by further DNA sequences in the sample. The rearrangement links TRBV6-2 or TRBV6-3 to TRBJ1-1; D is possibly TRBD1 (5 bases). The germline CDR1 and CDR2 sequences are MNHEY and SVGEGT. This CDR3 region has 14 residues. V was cut by 3 bases and J by 4 bases, with 12 bases left in between. As DNA, the CDR3 is TGTGCCAGCAGTTATGCGGGGGGGGTCACTGAAGCTTTCTTT. Protein: CASSYAGGVTEAFF.

The V call is TRBV23-1, the J call TRBJ1-2, with 9 bases fitting TRBD1. TRBV23-1 is an ORF, with its function uncertain. V gave up 3 bases and J gave up 7 bases; unmatched junction bases: 6. The CDR3 spans 14 residues. This chain's CDR3 is CASSQDRGLFGYTF. The CDR3 region has the DNA TGCGCCAGCAGTCAGGACAGGGGCCTGTTTGGCTACACCTTC.